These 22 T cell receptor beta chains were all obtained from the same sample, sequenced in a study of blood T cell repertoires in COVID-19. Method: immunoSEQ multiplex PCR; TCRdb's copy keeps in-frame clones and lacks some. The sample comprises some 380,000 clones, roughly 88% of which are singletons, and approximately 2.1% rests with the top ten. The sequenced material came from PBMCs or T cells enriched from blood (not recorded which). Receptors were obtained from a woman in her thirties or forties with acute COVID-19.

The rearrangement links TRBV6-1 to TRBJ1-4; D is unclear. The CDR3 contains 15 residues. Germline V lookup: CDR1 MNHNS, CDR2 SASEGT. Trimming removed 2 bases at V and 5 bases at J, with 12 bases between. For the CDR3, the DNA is TGTGCCAGCAGTGAACGAGGGTCTTTAAATGAAAAACTGTTTTTT. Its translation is CASSERGSLNEKLFF.

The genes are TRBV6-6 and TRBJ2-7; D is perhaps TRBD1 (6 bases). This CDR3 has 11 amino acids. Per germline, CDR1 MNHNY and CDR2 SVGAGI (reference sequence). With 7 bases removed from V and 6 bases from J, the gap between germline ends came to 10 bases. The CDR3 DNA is TGTGCCAGCACTCACAGGGCCGAGCAGTACTTC. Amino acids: CASTHRAEQYF.

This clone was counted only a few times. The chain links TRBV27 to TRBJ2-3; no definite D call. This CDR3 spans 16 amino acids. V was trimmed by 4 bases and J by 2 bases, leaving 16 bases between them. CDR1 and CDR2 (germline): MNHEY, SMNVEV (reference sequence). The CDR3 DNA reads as TGTGCCAGCAGTTCGCCGTCTTCTGTGGCCACAGATACGCAGTATTTT. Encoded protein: CASSSPSSVATDTQYF.

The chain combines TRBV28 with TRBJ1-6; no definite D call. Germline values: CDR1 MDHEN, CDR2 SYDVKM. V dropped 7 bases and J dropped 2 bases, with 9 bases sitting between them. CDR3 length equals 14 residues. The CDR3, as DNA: TGTGCCAGCACCCTACCAACCTATAATTCACCCCTCCACTTT. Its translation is CASTLPTYNSPLHF.

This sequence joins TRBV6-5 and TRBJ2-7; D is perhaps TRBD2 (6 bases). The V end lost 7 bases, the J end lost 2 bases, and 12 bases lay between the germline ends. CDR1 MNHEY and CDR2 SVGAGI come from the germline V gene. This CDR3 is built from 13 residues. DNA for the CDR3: TGTGCCAGCAAACGGGGGAGCACCTACGAGCAGTACTTC. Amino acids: CASKRGSTYEQYF.

CDR3 nucleotides: TGTGCCACACGGGCGGGCCCGGTGGGGGGTACGCAGTATTTT. It yields the protein CATRAGPVGGTQYF. The rearrangement links TRBV6-5 to TRBJ2-3; the D gene is possibly TRBD2 (6 bases). Trimming took 10 bases from V and 8 from J, leaving 22 bases between them. CDR3 size: 14 residues. The germline CDR1 and CDR2 sequences are MNHEY and SVGAGI.

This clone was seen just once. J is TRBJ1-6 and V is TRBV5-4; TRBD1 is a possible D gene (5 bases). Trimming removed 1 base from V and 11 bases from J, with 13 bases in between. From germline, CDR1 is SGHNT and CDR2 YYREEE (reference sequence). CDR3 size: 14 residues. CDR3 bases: TGTGCCAGCAGCTTGATAGGGGAAAGGGCACCCCTCCACTTT. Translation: CASSLIGERAPLHF. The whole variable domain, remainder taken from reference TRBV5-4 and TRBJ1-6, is ETGVTQSPTHLIKTRGQQVTLRCSSQSGHNTVSWYQQALGQGPQFIFQYYREEENGRGNFPPRFSGLQFPNYSSELNVNALELDDSALYLCASSLIGERAPLHFGNGTRLTVT.

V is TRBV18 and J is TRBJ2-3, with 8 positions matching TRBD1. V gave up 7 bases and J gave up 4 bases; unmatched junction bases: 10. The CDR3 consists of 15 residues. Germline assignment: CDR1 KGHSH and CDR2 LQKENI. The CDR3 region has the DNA TGTGCCAGCTTCGACCGGGACAGGACCCCAGATACGCAGTATTTT. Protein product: CASFDRDRTPDTQYF.

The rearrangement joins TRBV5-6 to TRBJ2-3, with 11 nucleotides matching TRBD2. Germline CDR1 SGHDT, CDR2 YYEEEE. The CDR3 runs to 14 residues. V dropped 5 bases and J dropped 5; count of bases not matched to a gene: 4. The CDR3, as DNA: TGTGCCAGCAGTACACTAGCGGGGGAAGATACGCAGTATTTT. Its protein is CASSTLAGEDTQYF.

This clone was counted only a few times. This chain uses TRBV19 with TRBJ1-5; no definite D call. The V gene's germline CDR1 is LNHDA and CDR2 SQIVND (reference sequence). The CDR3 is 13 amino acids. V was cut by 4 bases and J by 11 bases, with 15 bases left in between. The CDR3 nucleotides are TGTGCCAGTAGTACAGGTCTCACTGGTACCCAGCATTTT. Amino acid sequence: CASSTGLTGTQHF. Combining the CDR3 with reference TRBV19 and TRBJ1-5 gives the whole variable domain DGGITQSPKYLFRKEGQNVTLSCEQNLNHDAMYWYRQDPGQGLRLIYYSQIVNDFQKGDIAEGYSVSREKKESFPLTVTSAQKNPTAFYLCASSTGLTGTQHFGDGTRLSIL.

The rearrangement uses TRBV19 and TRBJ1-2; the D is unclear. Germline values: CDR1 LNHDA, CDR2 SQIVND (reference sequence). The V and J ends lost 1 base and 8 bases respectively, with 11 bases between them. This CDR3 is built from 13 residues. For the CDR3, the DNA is TGTGCCAGTAGTATAGTCGCCCGGAGCGGCTACACCTTC. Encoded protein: CASSIVARSGYTF.

In DNA, the CDR3 is TGTGCCAGCAGCGTAGGGGACAATTCGAACACCGGGGAGCTGTTTTTT. It encodes CASSVGDNSNTGELFF. This rearrangement joins TRBV9 to TRBJ2-2; D perhaps matches TRBD1 (6 bases). The CDR3 extends over 16 amino acids. V was cut by 0 bases and J by 0 bases, with 9 bases left in between. In germline, CDR1 is SGDLS, CDR2 YYNGEE.

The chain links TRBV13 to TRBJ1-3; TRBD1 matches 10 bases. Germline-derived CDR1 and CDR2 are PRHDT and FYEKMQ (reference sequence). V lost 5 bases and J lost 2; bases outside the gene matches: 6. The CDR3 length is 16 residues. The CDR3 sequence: CASSPGTGAPGNTIYF. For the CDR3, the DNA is TGTGCCAGCAGCCCGGGGACAGGGGCTCCTGGAAACACCATATATTTT.

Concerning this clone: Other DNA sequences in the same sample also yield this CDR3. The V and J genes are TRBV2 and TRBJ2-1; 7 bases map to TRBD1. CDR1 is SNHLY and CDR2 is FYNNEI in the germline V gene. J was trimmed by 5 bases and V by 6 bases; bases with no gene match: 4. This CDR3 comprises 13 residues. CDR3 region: CASRRGQNNEQFF. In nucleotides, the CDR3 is TGTGCCAGCAGACGGGGACAGAACAATGAGCAGTTCTTC.

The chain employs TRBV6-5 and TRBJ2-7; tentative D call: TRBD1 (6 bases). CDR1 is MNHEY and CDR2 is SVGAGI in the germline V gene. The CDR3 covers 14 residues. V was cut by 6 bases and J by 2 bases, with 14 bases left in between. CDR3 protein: CASSLPRDTYEQYF. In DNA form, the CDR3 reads TGTGCCAGCAGCTTACCTCGGGACACCTACGAGCAGTACTTC.

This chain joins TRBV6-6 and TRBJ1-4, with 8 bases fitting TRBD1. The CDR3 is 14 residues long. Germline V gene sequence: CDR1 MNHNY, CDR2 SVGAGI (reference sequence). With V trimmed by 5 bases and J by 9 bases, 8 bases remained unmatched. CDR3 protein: CASSPGQAVQKLFF. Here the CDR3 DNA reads TGTGCCAGCAGTCCGGGACAGGCGGTCCAAAAACTGTTTTTT.

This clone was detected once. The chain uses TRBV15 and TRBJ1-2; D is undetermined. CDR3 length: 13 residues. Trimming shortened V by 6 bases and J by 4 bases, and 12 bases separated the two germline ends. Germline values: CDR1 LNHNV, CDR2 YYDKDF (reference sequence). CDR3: CATSVLPVYGYTF. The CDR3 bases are TGTGCCACCAGTGTTTTGCCGGTCTATGGCTACACCTTC.

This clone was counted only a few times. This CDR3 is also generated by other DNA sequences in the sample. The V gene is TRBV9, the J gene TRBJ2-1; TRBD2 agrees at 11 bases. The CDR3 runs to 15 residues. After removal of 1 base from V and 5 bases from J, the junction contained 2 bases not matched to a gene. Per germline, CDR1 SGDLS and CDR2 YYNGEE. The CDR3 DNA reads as TGTGCCAGCAGCGTACTAGCGGGGGGCCACAATGAGCAGTTCTTC. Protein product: CASSVLAGGHNEQFF.

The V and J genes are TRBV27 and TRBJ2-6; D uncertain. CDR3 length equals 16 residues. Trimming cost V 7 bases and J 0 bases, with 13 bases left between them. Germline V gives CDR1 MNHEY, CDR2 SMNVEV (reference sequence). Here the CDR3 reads CASTPISGSGANVLTF. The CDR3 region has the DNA TGTGCCAGCACACCTATCTCTGGCTCTGGGGCCAACGTCCTGACTTTC. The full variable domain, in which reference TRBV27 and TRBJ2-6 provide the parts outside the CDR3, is EAQVTQNPRYLITVTGKKLTVTCSQNMNHEYMSWYRQDPGLGLRQIYYSMNVEVTDKGDVPEGYKVSRKEKRNFPLILESPSPNQTSLYFCASTPISGSGANVLTFGAGSRLTVL.

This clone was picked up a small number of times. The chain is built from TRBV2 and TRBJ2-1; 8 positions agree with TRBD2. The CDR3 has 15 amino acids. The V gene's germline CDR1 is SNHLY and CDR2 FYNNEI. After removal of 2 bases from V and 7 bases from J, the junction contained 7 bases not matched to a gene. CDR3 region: CASSETAGGPNEQFF. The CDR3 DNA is TGTGCCAGCAGTGAAACGGCGGGGGGACCAAATGAGCAGTTCTTC. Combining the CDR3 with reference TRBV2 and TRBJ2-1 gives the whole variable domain EPEVTQTPSHQVTQMGQEVILRCVPISNHLYFYWYRQILGQKVEFLVSFYNNEISEKSEIFDDQFSVERPDGSNFTLKIRSTKLEDSAMYFCASSETAGGPNEQFFGPGTRLTVL.

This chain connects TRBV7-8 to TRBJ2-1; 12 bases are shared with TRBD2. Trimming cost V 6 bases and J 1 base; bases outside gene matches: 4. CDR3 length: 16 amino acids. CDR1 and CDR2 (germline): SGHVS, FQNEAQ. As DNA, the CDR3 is TGTGCCAGCAGTACTAGCGGGGGGCGTTCCTACAATGAGCAGTTCTTC. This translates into CASSTSGGRSYNEQFF.

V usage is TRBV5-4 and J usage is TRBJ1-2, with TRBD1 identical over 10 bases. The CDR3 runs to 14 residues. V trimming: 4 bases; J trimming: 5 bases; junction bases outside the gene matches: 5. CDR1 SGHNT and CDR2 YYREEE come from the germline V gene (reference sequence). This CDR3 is CASSNPGQGYGYTF. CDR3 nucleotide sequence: TGTGCCAGCAGCAATCCGGGACAGGGGTATGGCTACACCTTC. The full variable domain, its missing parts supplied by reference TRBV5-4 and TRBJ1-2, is ETGVTQSPTHLIKTRGQQVTLRCSSQSGHNTVSWYQQALGQGPQFIFQYYREEENGRGNFPPRFSGLQFPNYSSELNVNALELDDSALYLCASSNPGQGYGYTFGSGTRLTVV.